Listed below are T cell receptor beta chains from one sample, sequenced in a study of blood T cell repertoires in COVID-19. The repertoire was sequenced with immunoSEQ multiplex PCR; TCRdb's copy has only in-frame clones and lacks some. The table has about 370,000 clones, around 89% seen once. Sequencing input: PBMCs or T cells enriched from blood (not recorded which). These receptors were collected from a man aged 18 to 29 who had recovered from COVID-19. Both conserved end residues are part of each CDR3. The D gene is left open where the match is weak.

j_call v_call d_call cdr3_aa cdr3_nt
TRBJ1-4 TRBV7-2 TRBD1 CASGQGGTNEKLFF TGTGCCAGCGGACAGGGTGGGACTAATGAAAAACTGTTTTTT
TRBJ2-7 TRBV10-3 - CAIASRWATTYEQYF TGTGCCATCGCTAGCAGGTGGGCTACGACCTACGAGCAGTACTTC
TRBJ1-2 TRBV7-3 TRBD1 CASSSTGGPTNYGYTF TGTGCCAGCAGCTCGACAGGGGGCCCCACTAACTATGGCTACACCTTC
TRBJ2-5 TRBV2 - CASRIRKTQYF TGTGCCAGCAGGATCAGAAAGACCCAGTACTTC
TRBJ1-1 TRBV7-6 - CASSFQGSRNTEAFF TGTGCCAGCAGCTTCCAGGGTTCGAGGAACACTGAAGCTTTCTTT
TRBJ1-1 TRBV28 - CASSLSLSGHLNTEAFF TGTGCCAGCAGTTTATCTCTTTCTGGACATTTGAACACTGAAGCTTTCTTT
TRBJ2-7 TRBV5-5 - CASSISDISYEQYF TGTGCCAGCAGCATATCGGACATATCGTACGAGCAGTACTTC
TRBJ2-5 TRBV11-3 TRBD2 CASSLGPERTSGYQETQYF TGTGCCAGCAGCTTAGGCCCTGAACGGACTAGCGGGTACCAAGAGACCCAGTACTTC
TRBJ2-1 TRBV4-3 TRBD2 CASSSGLATNEQFF TGCGCCAGCAGCTCGGGACTAGCTACTAATGAGCAGTTCTTC
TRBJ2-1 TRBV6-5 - CASRKGGSYNEQFF TGTGCCAGCAGGAAGGGAGGATCCTACAATGAGCAGTTCTTC
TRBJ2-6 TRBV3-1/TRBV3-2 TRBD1 CASSPKVSYGTGRSGANVLTF TGTGCCAGCAGCCCGAAAGTATCCTACGGGACAGGCCGCTCTGGGGCCAACGTCCTGACTTTC
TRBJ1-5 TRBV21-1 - CASSKDPIEDQPQHF TGTGCCAGCAGCAAAGATCCTATAGAGGATCAGCCCCAGCATTTT
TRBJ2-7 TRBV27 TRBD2 CASSVAGNSYEQYF TGTGCCAGCAGCGTAGCGGGAAACTCCTACGAGCAGTACTTC
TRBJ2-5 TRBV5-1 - CASSLESGIQETQYF TGCGCCAGCAGCTTGGAGTCGGGGATCCAAGAGACCCAGTACTTC
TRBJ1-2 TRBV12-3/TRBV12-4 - CASSLNSPYGYTF TGTGCCAGCAGTTTAAACAGCCCCTATGGCTACACCTTC
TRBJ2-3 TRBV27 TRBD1 CASSLFQGADTQYF TGTGCCAGCAGTTTATTCCAGGGGGCAGATACGCAGTATTTT
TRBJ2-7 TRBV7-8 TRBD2 CASSSYTSGVTYEQYF TGTGCCAGCAGCTCCTATACTAGCGGGGTTACCTACGAGCAGTACTTC
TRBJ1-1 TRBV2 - CASSEWAGKSSEAFF TGTGCCAGCAGTGAATGGGCAGGGAAGAGTTCTGAAGCTTTCTTT
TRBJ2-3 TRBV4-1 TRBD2 CASSHPELAGAPDTQYF TGCGCCAGCAGCCATCCGGAACTAGCGGGGGCCCCCGATACGCAGTATTTT
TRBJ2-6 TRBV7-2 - CASSQGTGANVLTF TGTGCCAGCAGCCAGGGAACTGGGGCCAACGTCCTGACTTTC
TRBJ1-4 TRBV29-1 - CSVETRGEKLFF TGCAGCGTTGAGACAAGGGGCGAAAAACTGTTTTTT